The present T cell receptor beta chain was sequenced within a study of cytomegalovirus exposure and HLA in healthy donors. Study-wide results and limits: Several of the most significant clusters appeared, in a later analysis, to be linked to common viral pathogens. In an earlier analysis, most TCR beta V segments were productive about 87% or about 30% of the time. The Asian-associated ancestry cluster reportedly had fewer N-insertions than the approximately 670-donor mean in a later analysis.

Per germline, CDR1 SEHNR and CDR2 FQNEAQ (reference sequence). The CDR3 spans 14 residues. Trimming at V came to 4 bases and at J to 4 bases, leaving 6 bases not matched to a gene. A multiplex PCR was run with 60 Vbeta primers and 13 Jbeta primers. Under the authors' procedure: It was a later analysis that counted approximately 81 million unique TCR beta chains, of which roughly 10 million were shared. This table comes from immunoSEQ multiplex PCR, and its TCRdb copy is limited to in-frame clones, with some not included. V and J calls and clone size are as listed in that table; D and trimming were resolved from the DNA. The sample shows about 120,000 clones, around 60% of them seen only once. A remark on this clone: Its antigen is currently unknown.

The sequenced material came from PBMCs. The TCR sequence derives from a man in his forties in good health and CMV-seropositive. This chain connects TRBV7-9 to TRBJ2-5; 7 bases agree with TRBD1. CDR3 protein: CASSSSTGRETQYF. The CDR3 DNA reads as TGTGCCAGCAGCTCCTCGACAGGGCGAGAGACCCAGTACTTC.